Listed below are T cell receptor beta chains from one sample, sequenced in a study of regulatory T cells in long-lasting Graves disease. MiXCR was run by TCRdb on the multiplex PCR reads, yielding one entry per CDR3 protein. The data contain more than 300,000 distinct CDR3 sequences, 12% of them singletons. This sample was shared with a second study, whose subject was T cells in Graves' hyperthyroidism and ophthalmopathy.

The sequenced sample was peripheral blood mononuclear cells (PBMCs), obtained at new diagnosis, from a patient treated with antithyroid drugs. Source of these receptors: a woman younger than 35 with Graves disease. CDR3s include the opening cysteine and the closing phenylalanine or tryptophan. Fields, in order: D gene, clone size, J gene, V gene, CDR3 protein, CDR3 DNA. A D gene is named only where the DNA matches it firmly. Only some rows state a clone size, as once, few, many or a class for expanded clones.

>-|many|TRBJ1-2|TRBV7-9
CASSLVPTSPNYGYTF
TGTGCCAGCAGCTTAGTCCCAACTTCACCTAACTATGGCTACACCTTC
>TRBD2|few|TRBJ2-1|TRBV20-1
CSASSGGRVRYNEQFF
TGCAGTGCGAGTAGCGGGGGCCGCGTGAGATACAATGAGCAGTTCTTC
>-|many|TRBJ1-1|TRBV30
CAWSTLRGKYTEAFF
TGTGCCTGGAGTACTTTGAGGGGGAAATACACTGAAGCTTTCTTT
>TRBD1|many|TRBJ2-3|TRBV6-2/TRBV6-3
CASSYEQGKRGDTQYF
TGTGCCAGCAGTTACGAACAGGGGAAAAGAGGAGATACGCAGTATTTT
>TRBD2|many|TRBJ2-7|TRBV7-2
CASSLGFSGGSYEQYF
TGTGCCAGCAGCTTGGGGTTTAGCGGGGGATCCTACGAGCAGTACTTC
>-|many|TRBJ1-3|TRBV18
CASSPSATAGNTIYF
TGTGCCAGCTCACCGAGCGCGACCGCTGGAAACACCATATATTTT
>-|many|TRBJ2-5|TRBV7-2
CASSLAQETQYF
TGTGCCAGCAGCTTAGCGCAAGAGACCCAGTACTTC
>-|-|TRBJ2-3|TRBV13
CASSSMSPRERGNTDTQYF
TGTGCCAGCAGCTCTATGTCCCCCCGGGAACGGGGGAACACAGATACGCAGTATTTT
>-|few|TRBJ2-1|TRBV10-2
CASSEDGNEQFF
TGCGCCAGCAGTGAGGACGGGAATGAGCAGTTCTTC
>-|few|TRBJ2-2|TRBV9
CASSVVSTGELFF
TGTGCCAGCAGCGTAGTTTCTACCGGGGAGCTGTTTTTT
>-|few|TRBJ2-1|TRBV4-2
CASSPVLSLASYNEQFF
TGTGCCAGCAGCCCAGTCCTCTCACTAGCCTCCTACAATGAGCAGTTCTTC
>-|-|TRBJ2-7|TRBV20-1
CSSLRLLYEQYF
TGCAGTTCCCTTCGCCTCCTCTACGAGCAGTACTTC